This entry lists 2 T cell receptor beta chains sequenced from one sample in a study of identical twins. TCRdb recomputed calls from the 5' RACE reads with MiXCR, one row per CDR3 protein. The table shows 420,000 or so distinct CDR3 sequences, with approximately 18% occurring only once. The sequenced sample consisted of naive T cells sorted from blood. Receptors originate from a middle-aged man in good health.

This sequence joins TRBV4-3 and TRBJ2-2; 14 bases are shared with TRBD2. The germline V gene encodes CDR1 LGHNA and CDR2 YSLEER. The V segment lost 3 bases and the J segment 3 bases; nucleotides outside the gene matches: 6. This CDR3 has 18 residues. CDR3 amino acids: CASSQPGLAGVHTGELFF. The DNA for the CDR3 is TGCGCCAGCAGCCAGCCGGGACTAGCGGGGGTTCACACCGGGGAGCTGTTTTTT.

The rearrangement links TRBV11-2 to TRBJ2-7; no definite D call. The germline V and J ends were trimmed by 1 base and 2 bases, with 12 bases remaining between them. The CDR3 loop spans 15 amino acids. Germline V lookup: CDR1 SGHAT, CDR2 FQNNGV. Written as DNA, the CDR3 is TGTGCCAGCAGCTTAGCATCGGCCACTACCTACGAGCAGTACTTC. Its protein is CASSLASATTYEQYF.